The 10 T cell receptor beta chains in this list originate from one sample, sequenced in a study of T cells in Graves' hyperthyroidism and ophthalmopathy (dated by TCRdb to about 2019). The library came from multiplex PCR. TCRdb records Illumina HiSeq 2000 as the sequencer. The TCR beta CDR3 regions were amplified from RNA transcripts. A first-round RT-PCR of the TCR CDR3 used the HTBI primer set with the Qiagen OneStep RT-PCR kit. TCRdb reprocessed the public reads (quality trimming at Q25 with fastp, clone calling with MiXCR) and kept in-frame beta chains. Merged by CDR3 protein, the rows form single entries marked with the most common genes and DNA. The table for this sample lists hundreds of thousands of distinct CDR3 sequences; over 35% of them were counted only once. The top ten clones comprise approximately 8.7% of the sample. The sample was blood. The origin of the receptors is a man younger than 30 with Graves' hyperthyroidism.

This clonotype was counted ten times or more. The chain links TRBV7-9 to TRBJ2-7; D is perhaps TRBD1 (6 bases). V was shortened by 5 bases and J by 2 bases, with 13 bases between the two germline ends. This CDR3 comprises 14 residues. Germline CDR1 is SEHNR and CDR2 is FQNEAQ (reference sequence). DNA for the CDR3: TGTGCCAGCAGCATCCTCGGACAGCCCTACGAGCAGTACTTC. Translated: CASSILGQPYEQYF.

This clonotype has ten or more counts. The V gene is TRBV9, the J gene TRBJ2-7, with D maybe TRBD2 (6 bases). V was cut by 4 bases and J by 6 bases, with 14 bases left in between. Germline V gene lookup returns CDR1 SGDLS and CDR2 YYNGEE. CDR3 length: 13 amino acids. DNA for the CDR3: TGTGCCAGCAGCACTCGGGACGGGAGCGAGCAGTACTTC. Translated: CASSTRDGSEQYF.

This clonotype was seen a few times. The chain employs TRBV20-1 and TRBJ1-1; TRBD1 agrees at 7 bases. The CDR3 consists of 14 residues. Looked up from germline, CDR1 is DFQATT and CDR2 is SNEGSKA (reference sequence). The ends lost 3 bases at V and 5 bases at J; junction bases unmatched: 9. The CDR3 bases are TGCAGTGCTAGTCGAGAGGGGGCGCGGACTGAAGCTTTCTTT. Translated: CSASREGARTEAFF.

This rearrangement joins TRBV15 to TRBJ1-5; D may be TRBD1 (5 bases). This CDR3 comprises 14 residues. The V and J ends lost 3 bases and 0 bases respectively, with 6 bases between them. Germline loops: CDR1 LNHNV, CDR2 YYDKDF (reference sequence). The DNA of the CDR3 is TGTGCCACCAGCAGTCAGGGTAGCAATCAGCCCCAGCATTTT. Translated: CATSSQGSNQPQHF.

Note on this clonotype: A much larger clone lies one base from this, so it may be a read error. This chain connects TRBV2 to TRBJ1-4, with TRBD1 as a possible D gene (5 bases). The CDR3 runs to 14 residues. V shed 8 bases and J shed 0 bases, with 10 bases lying between them. CDR1 SNHLY and CDR2 FYNNEI come from the germline V gene. Written as DNA, the CDR3 is TGTGCCAGCCTACAGGCTGCAACTAATGAAAAACTGTTTTTT. Translating gives CASLQAATNEKLFF.

This clonotype was recorded many times. The chain carries TRBV20-1 and TRBJ1-2; D remains ambiguous. CDR3 length: 13 amino acids. Germline V gene lookup returns CDR1 DFQATT and CDR2 SNEGSKA (reference sequence). Between the trimmed V and J ends, which lost 3 bases and 3 bases, there was a span of 11 bases. CDR3 sequence reads: CSARTGVDYGYTF. The CDR3, as DNA: TGCAGTGCTAGGACCGGGGTTGACTATGGCTACACCTTC.

This chain connects TRBV7-8 to TRBJ1-1, with 7 positions matching TRBD1. CDR3 length: 15 residues. V lost 8 bases to trimming and J lost 1 base; unmatched junction nucleotides: 10. Germline values: CDR1 SGHVS, CDR2 FQNEAQ. CDR3 residues: CASGLPQGGNTEAFF. In DNA, the CDR3 is TGTGCCAGCGGATTACCTCAGGGGGGGAACACTGAAGCTTTCTTT. Filled out from reference TRBV7-8 and TRBJ1-1, the complete variable domain reads GAGVSQSPRYKVAKRGQDVALRCDPISGHVSLFWYQQALGQGPEFLTYFQNEAQLDKSGLPSDRFFAERPEGSVSTLKIQRTQQEDSAVYLCASGLPQGGNTEAFFGQGTRLTVV.

A word on this clonotype: This could be a read error, since a much larger clone is one nucleotide away. Here the CDR3 omits its conserved ending phenylalanine or tryptophan, so a read error is the likely source. The chain joins TRBV13 to TRBJ1-1; D is possibly TRBD1 (5 bases). From germline, CDR1 is PRHDT and CDR2 FYEKMQ (reference sequence). Deletions cut 4 bases from V and 6 bases from J, with 9 bases between. The CDR3 runs to 12 residues. CDR3 nucleotide sequence: TGTGCCAGCAGCTCCAGGGAGGCTGAAGCTTTCCTT. Translated, it gives CASSSREAEAFL.

V is TRBV2 and J is TRBJ1-1, with TRBD1 matching over 9 bases. After removal of 7 bases from V and 4 bases from J, the junction contained 10 bases not matched to a gene. Germline CDR1 SNHLY, CDR2 FYNNEI. The CDR3 covers 15 residues. CDR3 in amino acids: CASTGGDREVTEAFF. CDR3 bases: TGTGCCAGCACCGGAGGGGACAGGGAGGTCACTGAAGCTTTCTTT. Full variable domain (outside the CDR3, taken from reference TRBV2 and TRBJ1-1): EPEVTQTPSHQVTQMGQEVILRCVPISNHLYFYWYRQILGQKVEFLVSFYNNEISEKSEIFDDQFSVERPDGSNFTLKIRSTKLEDSAMYFCASTGGDREVTEAFFGQGTRLTVV.

The genes are TRBV2 and TRBJ1-3; TRBD1 agrees at 7 bases. This CDR3 is 13 amino acids long. CDR1 is SNHLY, CDR2 FYNNEI, per germline. After removal of 9 bases from V and 2 bases from J, the junction contained 4 bases not matched to a gene. The DNA for the CDR3 is TGTGCCAGTAGGCAGGGGGCTGGAAACACCATATATTTT. This translates into CASRQGAGNTIYF.